This entry concerns a single T cell receptor (beta chain). Its antigen is undetermined. Reverse transcribing all isolated RNA meant expressed TCRB transcripts were sequenced. Sequencing was performed with immunoSEQ multiplex PCR; in TCRdb, only in-frame clones are kept and a portion is missing. The sample carries 600,000 to 700,000 clones, about an eighth recorded once. This sample stems from a study of beta chain features in type 1 diabetes. Sort purity for all populations was recorded as exceeding 98%. Study results and caveats: Among patients, naive, central memory and Treg TCRB repertoires appeared more similar than among healthy donors. In every one of the four CD4+ subsets, TCRB CDR3s were moderately but significantly shorter in Type 1 diabetes patients.

V shed 5 bases and J shed 3 bases, with 9 bases lying between them. The V gene's germline CDR1 is KGHSH and CDR2 LQKENI. The CDR3 sequence is 13 residues long. The sample taken for sequencing was naive CD4+ T cells from blood. This sequence joins TRBV18 and TRBJ2-3; D possibly corresponds to TRBD1 (6 bases). The TCR originated in a man aged 18 to 35 with type 1 diabetes. This CDR3 is CASSTGTTDTQYF. Written as DNA, the CDR3 is TGTGCCAGCTCAACAGGGACGACAGATACGCAGTATTTT. The full variable domain, in which reference TRBV18 and TRBJ2-3 provide the parts outside the CDR3, is NAGVMQNPRHLVRRRGQEARLRCSPMKGHSHVYWYRQLPEEGLKFMVYLQKENIIDESGMPKERFSAEFPKEGPSILRIQQVVRGDSAAYFCASSTGTTDTQYFGPGTRLTVL.